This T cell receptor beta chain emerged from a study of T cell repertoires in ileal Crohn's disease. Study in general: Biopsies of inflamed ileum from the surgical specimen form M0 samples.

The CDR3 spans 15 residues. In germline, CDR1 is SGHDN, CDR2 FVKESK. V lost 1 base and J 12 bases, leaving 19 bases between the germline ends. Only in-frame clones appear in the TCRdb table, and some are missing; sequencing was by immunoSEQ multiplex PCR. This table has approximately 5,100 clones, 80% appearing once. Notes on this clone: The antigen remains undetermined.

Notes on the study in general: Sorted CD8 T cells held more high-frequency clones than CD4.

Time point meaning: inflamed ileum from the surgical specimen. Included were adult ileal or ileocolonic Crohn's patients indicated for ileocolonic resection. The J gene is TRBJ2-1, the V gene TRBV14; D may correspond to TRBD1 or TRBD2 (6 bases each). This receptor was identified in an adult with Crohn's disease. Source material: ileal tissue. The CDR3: CASSQVGGAAQRQFF. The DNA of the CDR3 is TGTGCCAGCAGCCAAGTGGGGGGCGCAGCTCAGAGGCAGTTCTTC. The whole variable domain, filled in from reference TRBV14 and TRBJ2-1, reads EAGVTQFPSHSVIEKGQTVTLRCDPISGHDNLYWYRRVMGKEIKFLLHFVKESKQDESGMPNNRFLAERTGGTYSTLKVQPAELEDSGVYFCASSQVGGAAQRQFFGPGTRLTVL.